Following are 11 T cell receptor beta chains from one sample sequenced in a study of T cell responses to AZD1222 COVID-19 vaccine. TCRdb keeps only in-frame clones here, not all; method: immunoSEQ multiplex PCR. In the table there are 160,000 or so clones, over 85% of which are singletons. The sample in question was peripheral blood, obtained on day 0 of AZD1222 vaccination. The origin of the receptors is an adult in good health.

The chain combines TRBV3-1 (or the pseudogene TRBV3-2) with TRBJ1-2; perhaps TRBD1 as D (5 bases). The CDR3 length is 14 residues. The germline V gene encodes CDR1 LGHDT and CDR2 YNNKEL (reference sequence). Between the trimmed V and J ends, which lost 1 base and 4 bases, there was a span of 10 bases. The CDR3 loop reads CASSQGGQGYGYTF. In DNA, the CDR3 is TGTGCCAGCAGCCAAGGAGGGCAGGGCTATGGCTACACCTTC.

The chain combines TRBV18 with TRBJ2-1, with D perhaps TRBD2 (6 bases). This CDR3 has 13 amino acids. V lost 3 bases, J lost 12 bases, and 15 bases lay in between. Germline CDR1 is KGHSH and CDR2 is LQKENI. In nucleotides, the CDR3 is TGTGCCAGCTCACCCAAGGAGGGAGTAGGGCAGTTCTTC. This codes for CASSPKEGVGQFF.

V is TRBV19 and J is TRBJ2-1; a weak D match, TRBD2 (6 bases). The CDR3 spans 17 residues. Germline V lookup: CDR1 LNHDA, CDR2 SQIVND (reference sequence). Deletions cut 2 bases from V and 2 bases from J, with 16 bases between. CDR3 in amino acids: CASSIYLARGTYNEQFF. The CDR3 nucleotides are TGTGCCAGTAGTATATATCTTGCGCGGGGAACCTACAATGAGCAGTTCTTC.

CDR3 in DNA: TGTGCCATCAGTGAGTCTGTGACAGAAATCTATGGCTACACCTTC. Protein sequence: CAISESVTEIYGYTF. This chain connects TRBV10-3 to TRBJ1-2; maybe TRBD1 (5 bases). Trimming took off 0 bases at V and 4 bases at J, with 12 bases between the two ends. This CDR3 spans 15 amino acids. Germline assignment: CDR1 ENHRY and CDR2 SYGVKD.

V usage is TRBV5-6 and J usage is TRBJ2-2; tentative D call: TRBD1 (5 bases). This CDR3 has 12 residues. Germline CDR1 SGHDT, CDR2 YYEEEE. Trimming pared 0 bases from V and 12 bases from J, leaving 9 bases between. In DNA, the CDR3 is TGTGCCAGCAGCTTGGAAGAGGACAAGCTGTTTTTT. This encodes CASSLEEDKLFF.

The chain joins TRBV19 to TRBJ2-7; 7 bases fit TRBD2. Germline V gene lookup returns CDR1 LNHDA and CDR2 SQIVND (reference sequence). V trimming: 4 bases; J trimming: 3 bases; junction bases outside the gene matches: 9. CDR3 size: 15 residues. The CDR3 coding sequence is TGTGCCAGTAGTACATACAGGTCGGGAGGCTACGAGCAGTACTTC. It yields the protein CASSTYRSGGYEQYF.

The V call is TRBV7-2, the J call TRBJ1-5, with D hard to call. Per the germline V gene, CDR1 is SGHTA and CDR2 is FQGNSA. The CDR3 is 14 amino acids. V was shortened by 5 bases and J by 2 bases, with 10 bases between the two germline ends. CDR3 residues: CASSLTRGNQPQHF. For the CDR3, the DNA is TGTGCCAGCAGCCTGACAAGGGGCAATCAGCCCCAGCATTTT.

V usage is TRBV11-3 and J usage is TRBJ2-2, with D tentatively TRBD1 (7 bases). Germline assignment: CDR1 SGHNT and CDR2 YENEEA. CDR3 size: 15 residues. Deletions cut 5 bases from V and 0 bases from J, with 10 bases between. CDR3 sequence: CASSRGTANTGELFF. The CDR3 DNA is TGTGCCAGCAGCCGGGGGACAGCGAACACCGGGGAGCTGTTTTTT.

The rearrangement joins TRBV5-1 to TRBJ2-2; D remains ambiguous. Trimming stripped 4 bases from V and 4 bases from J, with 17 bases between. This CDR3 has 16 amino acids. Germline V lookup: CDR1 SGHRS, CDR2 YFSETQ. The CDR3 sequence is CASSPGLGGFTGELFF. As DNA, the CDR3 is TGCGCCAGCAGCCCTGGGCTAGGCGGATTCACCGGGGAGCTGTTTTTT.

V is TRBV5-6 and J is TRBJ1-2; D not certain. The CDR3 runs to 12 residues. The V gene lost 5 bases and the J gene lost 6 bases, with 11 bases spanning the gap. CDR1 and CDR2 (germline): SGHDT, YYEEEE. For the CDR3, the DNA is TGTGCCAGCAGATTGACGCATGATGGCTACACCTTC. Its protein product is CASRLTHDGYTF. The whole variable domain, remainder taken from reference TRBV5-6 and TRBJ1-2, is DAGVTQSPTHLIKTRGQQVTLRCSPKSGHDTVSWYQQALGQGPQFIFQYYEEEERQRGNFPDRFSGHQFPNYSSELNVNALLLGDSALYLCASRLTHDGYTFGSGTRLTVV.

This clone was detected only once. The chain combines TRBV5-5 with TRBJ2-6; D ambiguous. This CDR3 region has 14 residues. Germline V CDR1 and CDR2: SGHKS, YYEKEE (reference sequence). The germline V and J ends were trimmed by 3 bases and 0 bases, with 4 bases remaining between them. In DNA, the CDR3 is TGTGCCAGCAGCTCTAACTCTGGGGCCAACGTCCTGACTTTC. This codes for CASSSNSGANVLTF. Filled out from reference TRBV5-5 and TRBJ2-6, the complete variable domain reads DAGVTQSPTHLIKTRGQQVTLRCSPISGHKSVSWYQQVLGQGPQFIFQYYEKEERGRGNFPDRFSARQFPNYSSELNVNALLLGDSALYLCASSSNSGANVLTFGAGSRLTVL.